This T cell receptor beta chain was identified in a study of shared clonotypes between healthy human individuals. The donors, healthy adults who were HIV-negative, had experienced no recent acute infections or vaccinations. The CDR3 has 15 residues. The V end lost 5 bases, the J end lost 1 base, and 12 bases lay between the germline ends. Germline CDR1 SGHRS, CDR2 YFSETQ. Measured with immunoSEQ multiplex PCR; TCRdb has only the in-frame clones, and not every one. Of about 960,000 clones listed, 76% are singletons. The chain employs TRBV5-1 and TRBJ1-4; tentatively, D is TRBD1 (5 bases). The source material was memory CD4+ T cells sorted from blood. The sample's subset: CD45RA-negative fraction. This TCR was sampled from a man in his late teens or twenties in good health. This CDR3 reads CASRMRGETNEKLFF. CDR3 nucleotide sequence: TGCGCCAGCAGAATGAGGGGTGAAACTAATGAAAAACTGTTTTTT.